The clone carrying this T cell receptor beta chain was found a few times. Its cognate antigen is unknown. Time point given: patch test 2, 6 weeks after DPC sensitization. As to treatment: therapeutic diphenylcyclopropenone sensitization with weekly scalp DPC. TCRdb re-derived calls from the RACE reads in MiXCR, one entry per CDR3 protein. The sample lists about 73,000 distinct CDR3 sequences; 6.5% to 10% were seen once. This CDR3 spans 12 amino acids. Germline CDR1 MGHRA, CDR2 YSYEKL. The V gene lost 2 bases and the J gene lost 7 bases, with 9 bases spanning the gap. These data originate in a study of human T cells and chemical hapten exposure. Study-wide results and limits: Those TCRs sitting above 1 in 1000 frequency stayed the same with DPC sensitization. PT1 expanded TCR numbers tracked positively with patch test score.

The gene calls are TRBV4-1 and TRBJ2-7; maybe TRBD2 (6 bases). The starting material was whole blood, obtained in connection with sensitization to the hapten diphenylcyclopropenone (DPC). This clonotype originated in a woman aged 50 to 60 with alopecia areata. Some clones in this sample may be carry-over from other donors' samples. The CDR3, as DNA: TGCGCCAGCAGCCAACCGGGGAGGGAGCAGTACTTC. Protein: CASSQPGREQYF.